These T cell receptor beta chains were read from a single sample in a study of cytomegalovirus exposure and HLA in healthy donors. Sequencing used immunoSEQ multiplex PCR; TCRdb keeps in-frame clones, though not all of them. This sample's table reports about 210,000 clones. Sequencing input: PBMCs. The receptors derive from a woman in her 30s in good health and CMV-seropositive. Both conserved end residues are part of each CDR3. The D gene is left open where the match is weak.

v_gene	d_gene	j_gene	CDR3nt	CDR3aa
TRBV28	-	TRBJ2-7	TGTGCCAGCAGCCCTACGGCGGTTTACGAGCAGTACTTC	CASSPTAVYEQYF
TRBV7-9	TRBD1	TRBJ1-2	TGTGCCAGCAGGGAAGACAGGGGGAGGAACTATGGCTACACCTTC	CASREDRGRNYGYTF
TRBV5-1	TRBD2	TRBJ2-1	TGCGCCAGCAGCTTGGGACTAGCGGGAGTTAACAATGAGCAGTTCTTC	CASSLGLAGVNNEQFF
TRBV7-9	TRBD2	TRBJ2-5	TGTGCCAGCAGCTTAGAGGTCGGGGGGGTTTCAGAGACCCAGTACTTC	CASSLEVGGVSETQYF
TRBV19	-	TRBJ1-6	TGTGCCAGTAGTATTACAGGGAATAATTCACCCCTCCACTTT	CASSITGNNSPLHF
TRBV5-6	-	TRBJ1-1	TGTGCCAGCAGATTATTGACAGTTAACACTGAAGCTTTCTTT	CASRLLTVNTEAFF
TRBV7-9	-	TRBJ1-1	TGTGCCAGCAGCCAGGGGTTGGACACTGAAGCTTTCTTT	CASSQGLDTEAFF
TRBV4-1	-	TRBJ1-1	TGCGCCAGCAGCCAAAGGGATGGCGGGCCTAGGACTGAAGCTTTCTTT	CASSQRDGGPRTEAFF
TRBV19	TRBD1	TRBJ2-1	TGTGCCAGTAGCCTCGGGACAGGGGTGAATGAGCAGTTCTTC	CASSLGTGVNEQFF
TRBV19	-	TRBJ1-3	TGTGCCAGTAGTATTGCCGGGGGGATCGGTGGAAACACCATATATTTT	CASSIAGGIGGNTIYF
TRBV27	-	TRBJ1-5	TGTGCCAGCAGTTTGCGTACAGGGTTTCAGCCCCAGCATTTT	CASSLRTGFQPQHF
TRBV11-2	TRBD1	TRBJ1-4	TGTGCCAGCAGGCCATGGACAGGGGTGCATGAAAAACTGTTTTTT	CASRPWTGVHEKLFF
TRBV10-1	TRBD2	TRBJ2-3	TGCGCCAGCAGTGATTTCGGACTAGCGGGAGGGCAACATACGCAGTATTTT	CASSDFGLAGGQHTQYF
TRBV7-9	-	TRBJ1-2	TGTGCCAGCAGCTTGGACAGTCAGTATGGCTACACCTTC	CASSLDSQYGYTF
TRBV29-1	TRBD1	TRBJ1-2	TGCAGCGCTGGACAGGAAGGCTATGGCTACACCTTC	CSAGQEGYGYTF
TRBV9	-	TRBJ1-3	TGTGCCAGCAGCGTAGAAACAGGGAGCTCTGGAAACACCATATATTTT	CASSVETGSSGNTIYF
TRBV6-6	-	TRBJ1-5	TGTGCCAGCAGTTACGCGGTGGGGCTACAGCCCCAGCATTTT	CASSYAVGLQPQHF
TRBV7-9	-	TRBJ2-3	TGTGCCAGCAGCCCCAAGCGCCGTGTCACAGATACGCAGTATTTT	CASSPKRRVTDTQYF
TRBV4-3	TRBD1	TRBJ1-1	TGCGCCAGCAGCCCCGGGACAGGGGGCACTGAAGCTTTCTTT	CASSPGTGGTEAFF
TRBV29-1	TRBD1	TRBJ2-1	TGCAGCGTTGAAGGGGGACAGCGGTACAATGAGCAGTTCTTC	CSVEGGQRYNEQFF
TRBV6-4	-	TRBJ1-6	TGTGCCAGCAGTGAGGGAGCTAATTCACCCCTCCACTTT	CASSEGANSPLHF
TRBV29-1	-	TRBJ2-1	TGCAGCGTAGGGGGACCCTATAATGAGCAGTTCTTC	CSVGGPYNEQFF
TRBV7-9	-	TRBJ2-3	TGTGCCAGCAGCCAAGGGAACAGCGGGAGCACAGATACGCAGTATTTT	CASSQGNSGSTDTQYF
TRBV6-5	TRBD1	TRBJ1-6	TGTGCCACCGGAGGCGGGACAGGGGGTTCACCCCTCCACTTT	CATGGGTGGSPLHF
TRBV4-1	-	TRBJ2-5	TGCGCCAGCAGCCGGATGGGCAGGGAGGTATTAGAGACCCAGTACTTC	CASSRMGREVLETQYF
TRBV28	-	TRBJ2-7	TGTGCCAGCAGTTTGATTGCCTCAAGCGGCTACGAGCAGTACTTC	CASSLIASSGYEQYF
TRBV4-3	-	TRBJ2-1	TGCGCCAGCAGCCAAGATCGGGGTGGGATCGAGTTCTTC	CASSQDRGGIEFF
TRBV7-9	TRBD1	TRBJ1-4	TGTGCCAGCACGGGACAGGGATATGCAACTAATGAAAAACTGTTTTTT	CASTGQGYATNEKLFF
TRBV5-1	TRBD2	TRBJ2-3	TGCGCCACCCGGACTAGCGGGGCGAGCACAGATACGCAGTATTTT	CATRTSGASTDTQYF
TRBV7-6	TRBD2	TRBJ2-1	TGTGCCAGCAGGTACTGGCGGGGGGGCCGTATTAATGAGCAGTTCTTC	CASRYWRGGRINEQFF
TRBV9	-	TRBJ2-5	TGTGCCAGCGGCCCCAGGGGACCACAAGAGACCCAGTACTTC	CASGPRGPQETQYF
TRBV7-6	-	TRBJ1-4	TGTGCCAGCAGCTTAGTTTCACGGGGGGCTGGAGAAAAACTGTTTTTT	CASSLVSRGAGEKLFF
TRBV10-1	TRBD2	TRBJ2-3	TGCGCCAGCAGTGAAGGGGGACTAGCGGGAGCAGATACGCAGTATTTT	CASSEGGLAGADTQYF